This record covers a single TCR beta chain. Its matching antigen is unknown. Use of 60 Vbeta and 13 Jbeta primers characterized the PCR. Libraries were prepared by immunoSEQ multiplex PCR; TCRdb keeps only in-frame clonotypes and omits some of them. This sample carries about 200,000 clones, approximately 82% of them seen once, and the ten largest clones take roughly 1.7%. The data were obtained in a study of cytomegalovirus exposure and HLA in healthy donors. Study-wide results and limits: Roughly uniform sequencing depth across donors was assumed, possibly incorrectly.

Germline V gene sequence: CDR1 SGHTA, CDR2 FQGNSA. This CDR3 region has 15 residues. Germline trimming cut 5 bases from V and 6 bases from J; bases unmatched to any gene: 7. The receptor's source is a man between 35 and 55 years old in good health and CMV-seropositive. Specimen: PBMCs. V gene TRBV7-2 combines with J gene TRBJ1-5; 10 bases are a match to TRBD1. The CDR3 DNA is TGTGCCAGCAGCGCGACAGGGGGCCCGGGTCAGCCCCAGCATTTT. It specifies CASSATGGPGQPQHF.